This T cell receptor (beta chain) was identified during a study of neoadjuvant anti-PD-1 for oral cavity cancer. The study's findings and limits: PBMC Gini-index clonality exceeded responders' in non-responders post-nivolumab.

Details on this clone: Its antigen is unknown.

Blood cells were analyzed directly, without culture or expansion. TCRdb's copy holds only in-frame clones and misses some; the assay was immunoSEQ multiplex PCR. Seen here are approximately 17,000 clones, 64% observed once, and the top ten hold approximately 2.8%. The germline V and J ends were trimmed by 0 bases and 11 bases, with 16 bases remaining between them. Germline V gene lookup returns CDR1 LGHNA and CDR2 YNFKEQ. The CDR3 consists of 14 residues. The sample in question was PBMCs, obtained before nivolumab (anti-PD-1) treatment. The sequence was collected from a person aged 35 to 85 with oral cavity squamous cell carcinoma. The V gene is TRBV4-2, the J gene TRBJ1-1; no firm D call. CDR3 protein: CASSQDWSPISAFF. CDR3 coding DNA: TGTGCCAGCAGCCAAGATTGGAGCCCTATTTCGGCTTTCTTT.